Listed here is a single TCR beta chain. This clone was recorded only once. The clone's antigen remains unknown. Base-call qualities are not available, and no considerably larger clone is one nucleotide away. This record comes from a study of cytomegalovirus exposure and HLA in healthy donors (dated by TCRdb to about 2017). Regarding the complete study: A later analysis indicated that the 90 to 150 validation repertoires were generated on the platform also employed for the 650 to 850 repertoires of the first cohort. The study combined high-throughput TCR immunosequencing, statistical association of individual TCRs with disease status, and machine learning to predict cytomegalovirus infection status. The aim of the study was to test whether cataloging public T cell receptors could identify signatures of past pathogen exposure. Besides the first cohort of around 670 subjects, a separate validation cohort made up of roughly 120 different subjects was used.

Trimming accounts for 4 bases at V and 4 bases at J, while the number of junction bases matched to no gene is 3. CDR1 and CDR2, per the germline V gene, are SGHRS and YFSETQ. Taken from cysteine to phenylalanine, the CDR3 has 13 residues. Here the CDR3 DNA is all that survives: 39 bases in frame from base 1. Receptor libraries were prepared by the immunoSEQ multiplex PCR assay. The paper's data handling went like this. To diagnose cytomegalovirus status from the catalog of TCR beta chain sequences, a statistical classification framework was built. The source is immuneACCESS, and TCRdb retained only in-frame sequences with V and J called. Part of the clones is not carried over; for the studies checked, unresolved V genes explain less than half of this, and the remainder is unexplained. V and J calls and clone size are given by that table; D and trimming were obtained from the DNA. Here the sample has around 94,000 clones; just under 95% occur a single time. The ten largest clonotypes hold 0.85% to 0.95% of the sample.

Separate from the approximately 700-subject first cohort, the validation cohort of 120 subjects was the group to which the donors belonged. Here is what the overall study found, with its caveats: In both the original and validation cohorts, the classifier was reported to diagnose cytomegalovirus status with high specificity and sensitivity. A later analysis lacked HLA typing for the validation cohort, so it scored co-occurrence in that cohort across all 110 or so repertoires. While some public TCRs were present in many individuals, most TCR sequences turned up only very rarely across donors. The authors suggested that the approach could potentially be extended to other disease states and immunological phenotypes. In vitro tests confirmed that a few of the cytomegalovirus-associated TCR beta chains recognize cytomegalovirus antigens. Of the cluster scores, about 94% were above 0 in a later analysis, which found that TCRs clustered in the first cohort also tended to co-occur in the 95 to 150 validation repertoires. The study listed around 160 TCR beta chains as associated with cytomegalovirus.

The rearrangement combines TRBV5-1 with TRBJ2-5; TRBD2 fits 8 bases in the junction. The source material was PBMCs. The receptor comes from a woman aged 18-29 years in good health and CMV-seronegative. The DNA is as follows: TGCGCCAGCAGCACCGGGGGGGGAGAGACCCAGTACTTC. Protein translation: CASSTGGGETQYF.